This is a list of T cell receptor beta chains from one sample in a study of neoadjuvant anti-PD-1 for oral cavity cancer. TCRdb keeps only in-frame clones here, not all; method: immunoSEQ multiplex PCR. The repertoire holds about 8,400 clones, with 60% to 75% as singletons. Sequences were derived from PBMCs, sampled after nivolumab (anti-PD-1) treatment. The receptors stem from a person aged 40 to 85 with oral cavity squamous cell carcinoma. Each CDR3 is given with its conserved first and last residue. D genes are given only for firm matches. Not every row has a clone size; where given, it reads once, few, many or a size class.

D gene	clone size	V gene	J gene	CDR3 protein	CDR3 DNA
TRBD1	-	TRBV7-3	TRBJ1-3	CASSLDRTGNTIYF	TGTGCCAGCAGCCTGGACAGGACTGGAAACACCATATATTTT
TRBD2	-	TRBV6-1	TRBJ2-7	CASRSLAGSYEQYF	TGTGCCAGCAGATCACTAGCGGGGTCATACGAGCAGTACTTC
-	-	TRBV6-4	TRBJ2-1	CASSDQRDSQQFF	TGTGCCAGCAGTGACCAGCGGGACAGCCAGCAGTTCTTC
-	-	TRBV28	TRBJ1-1	CAISLRPVRGVNTEAFF	TGTGCCATATCATTAAGGCCAGTACGAGGAGTGAACACTGAAGCTTTCTTT
TRBD2	-	TRBV10-3	TRBJ2-7	CAIRGGLAETYEQYF	TGTGCCATCAGAGGCGGACTAGCGGAGACCTACGAGCAGTACTTC
TRBD1	-	TRBV5-6	TRBJ2-7	CASSKSRQGTYEQYF	TGTGCCAGCAGCAAATCAAGACAGGGAACCTACGAGCAGTACTTC
-	once	TRBV4-3	TRBJ2-3	CASSPHGGARGTDTQYF	TGCGCCAGCAGCCCCCACGGAGGGGCCCGCGGCACAGATACGCAGTATTTT
-	-	TRBV7-2	TRBJ2-5	CASSRTTGETQYF	TGTGCCAGCAGCAGGACCACCGGGGAGACCCAGTACTTC
TRBD1	-	TRBV6-6	TRBJ1-2	CASTQSGTGGDGYTF	TGTGCCAGCACCCAATCGGGGACAGGGGGTGACGGCTACACCTTC
TRBD2	few	TRBV11-2	TRBJ2-2	CASSRRSGGFTGELFF	TGTGCCAGCAGCCGAAGGAGCGGGGGGTTTACCGGGGAGCTGTTTTTT
-	-	TRBV7-2	TRBJ1-3	CASSPGGSSGNTIYF	TGTGCCAGCAGCCCCGGGGGGAGCTCTGGAAACACCATATATTTT
-	-	TRBV7-7	TRBJ2-7	CASSLNPAHEQYF	TGTGCCAGCAGCTTAAACCCGGCCCACGAGCAGTACTTC
TRBD2	-	TRBV4-1	TRBJ2-3	CASSQVGLASDTQYF	TGCGCCAGCAGCCAAGTGGGACTAGCCTCAGATACGCAGTATTTT
-	-	TRBV4-3	TRBJ1-5	CASSQDWGQDQHF	TGCGCCAGCAGCCAAGATTGGGGGCAAGACCAGCATTTT
-	-	TRBV9	TRBJ1-1	CASTPGRRTEAFF	TGTGCCAGCACCCCAGGGAGGCGGACTGAAGCTTTCTTT
-	-	TRBV7-3	TRBJ2-3	CASSLRQAHTDTQYF	TGTGCCAGCAGCCTGAGACAGGCCCACACAGATACGCAGTATTTT
-	-	TRBV10-1	TRBJ1-1	CASSARAGSTEAFF	TGCGCCAGCAGTGCTAGGGCGGGGAGCACTGAAGCTTTCTTT
TRBD2	-	TRBV11-3	TRBJ2-3	CASSLGTRSDTQYF	TGTGCCAGCAGCTTAGGGACTAGATCAGATACGCAGTATTTT
-	-	TRBV19	TRBJ1-6	CASSIGDRTNSPLHF	TGTGCCAGTAGTATAGGAGACAGGACCAATTCACCCCTCCACTTT
TRBD1	-	TRBV6-4	TRBJ1-5	CASRDRVGGNQPQHF	TGTGCCAGCAGGGACAGGGTGGGTGGCAATCAGCCCCAGCATTTT
TRBD2	-	TRBV28	TRBJ2-1	CASSGGTSGGNRYNEQFF	TGTGCCAGCAGTGGGGGCACTAGCGGGGGGAATCGATACAATGAGCAGTTCTTC
-	-	TRBV9	TRBJ1-4	CASSPGGATNEKLFF	TGTGCCAGCAGCCCGGGGGGCGCGACTAATGAAAAACTGTTTTTT
-	-	TRBV5-6	TRBJ1-6	CASSVYLRAYNSPLHF	TGTGCCAGCAGCGTCTACCTCCGGGCCTATAATTCACCCCTCCACTTT
-	-	TRBV7-2	TRBJ1-5	CASSLGGYNQPQHF	TGTGCCAGCAGCTTAGGCGGGTACAATCAGCCCCAGCATTTT
TRBD1	-	TRBV15	TRBJ1-6	CATSRDFGTGGGSPLHF	TGTGCCACCAGCAGAGATTTCGGGACAGGGGGCGGATCACCCCTCCACTTT
TRBD1	-	TRBV2	TRBJ1-5	CASRAGTGVAPQHF	TGTGCCAGCAGAGCCGGGACAGGGGTCGCGCCCCAGCATTTT
-	-	TRBV30	TRBJ2-2	CAWSIPRMSGRYTGELFF	TGTGCCTGGAGTATCCCCCGGATGAGCGGGCGTTACACCGGGGAGCTGTTTTTT
-	-	TRBV6-6	TRBJ1-5	CASNQDGYSNQPQHF	TGTGCCAGCAACCAGGACGGTTATAGCAATCAGCCCCAGCATTTT
TRBD1	few	TRBV7-2	TRBJ1-2	CASSLPDRGYGYTF	TGTGCCAGCAGCTTGCCCGACAGGGGCTATGGCTACACCTTC
-	-	TRBV27	TRBJ2-5	CASSLQGPLQTQYF	TGTGCCAGCAGCCTACAGGGCCCTTTACAGACCCAGTACTTC
TRBD2	once	TRBV5-1	TRBJ2-7	CASSSGTSNIYEQYF	TGCGCCAGCAGCAGCGGGACTTCTAATATCTACGAGCAGTACTTC
TRBD1	-	TRBV27	TRBJ2-7	CASSSDWDSSYEQYF	TGTGCCAGCAGTTCGGACTGGGACAGCTCCTACGAGCAGTACTTC
-	-	TRBV6-4	TRBJ2-2	CASSEGGTTGELFF	TGTGCCAGCAGTGAAGGGGGAACCACCGGGGAGCTGTTTTTT
TRBD1	few	TRBV18	TRBJ1-2	CASSPSTGDLFGYTF	TGTGCCAGCTCACCAAGCACAGGGGACCTCTTTGGCTACACCTTC
TRBD2	once	TRBV7-6	TRBJ2-1	CASSNLAGVRGSYNEQFF	TGTGCCAGCAGCAACCTAGCGGGGGTCCGGGGGTCCTACAATGAGCAGTTCTTC
-	-	TRBV13	TRBJ1-1	CASSNPTDSGSTEAFF	TGTGCCAGCAGCAACCCTACTGACAGTGGGAGTACTGAAGCTTTCTTT
TRBD2	-	TRBV19	TRBJ2-3	CASTRGGGGAADTQYF	TGTGCCAGTACCCGAGGGGGCGGGGGGGCAGCAGATACGCAGTATTTT
TRBD1	-	TRBV19	TRBJ1-4	CASSIASHRGSTNEKLFF	TGTGCCAGTAGTATAGCCTCACACAGGGGGTCAACTAATGAAAAACTGTTTTTT
TRBD2	-	TRBV9	TRBJ2-5	CASSGTSDGPRTQYF	TGTGCCAGCAGCGGGACTAGCGACGGTCCGAGGACCCAGTACTTC
TRBD1	-	TRBV2	TRBJ2-7	CASSGDRTSYEQYF	TGTGCCAGCAGTGGGGACAGAACCTCCTACGAGCAGTACTTC
TRBD2	-	TRBV2	TRBJ2-7	CASSEALLTSGGYEQYF	TGTGCCAGCAGTGAAGCCCTTCTGACTAGCGGGGGCTACGAGCAGTACTTC
-	-	TRBV6-1	TRBJ2-5	CASSEMETQYF	TGTGCCAGCAGTGAAATGGAGACCCAGTACTTC
-	-	TRBV5-3	TRBJ2-7	CARSLWQKTYEQYF	TGTGCCAGAAGCTTGTGGCAGAAAACCTACGAGCAGTACTTC
-	once	TRBV7-8	TRBJ1-2	CASSPTGLGGYTF	TGTGCCAGCAGCCCTACAGGGTTGGGAGGCTACACCTTC
-	-	TRBV9	TRBJ1-4	CASNPSGDYYEKLFF	TGTGCCAGCAACCCCTCAGGGGATTATTATGAAAAACTGTTTTTT
-	-	TRBV7-9	TRBJ1-1	CASSLLSGGGAFF	TGTGCCAGCAGCTTACTGTCCGGAGGCGGAGCTTTCTTT
TRBD1	-	TRBV6-1	TRBJ2-5	CASSGTGGETQYF	TGTGCCAGCAGTGGGACAGGGGGAGAGACCCAGTACTTC
TRBD1	-	TRBV18	TRBJ1-2	CASSPETGNFRYGYTF	TGTGCCAGCTCACCGGAGACAGGGAACTTTCGCTATGGCTACACCTTC
TRBD1	few	TRBV27	TRBJ2-7	CASSLEDRGSEQYF	TGTGCCAGCAGTTTGGAGGACAGGGGTTCCGAGCAGTACTTC
-	-	TRBV4-1	TRBJ1-1	CASSQITEGLTEAFF	TGCGCCAGCAGCCAAATCACAGAGGGGCTCACTGAAGCTTTCTTT
TRBD1	-	TRBV5-6	TRBJ1-1	CASSSRDSNPNTEAFF	TGTGCCAGCAGCTCCCGGGACAGCAACCCGAACACTGAAGCTTTCTTT